Listed below are T cell receptor beta chains from one sample, sequenced in a study of vaccination and CD4 T cells after COVID-19. TCRdb independently ran MiXCR on the PCR reads; one entry per CDR3 protein. The table records under 15,000 distinct CDR3 sequences, about 51% of them present only once. No antigen is known for these receptors. Sequenced material: CD4+ T cells from blood, cultured in vitro. Receptor source: a human donor who had recovered from COVID-19. Both conserved end residues are trimmed from each CDR3. Expanded clones are given a class, and other clones once, few, many or no size at all.

TRBV27	12	TRBJ2-2	.	ASSPRPDSGELF
TRBV20-1	15	TRBJ2-1	few	SARPRTSGTLDNEQF
TRBV15	16	TRBJ1-2	few	ATSRDILNRRSNYGYT
TRBV20-1	11	TRBJ1-1	.	SAPQWRNTEAF
TRBV6-5	12	TRBJ1-3	.	ASSLGGEGNTIY
TRBV20-1	11	TRBJ2-7	.	SARGLRAPEQY
TRBV5-1	12	TRBJ2-3	.	ASTRGQPTDTQY
TRBV20-1	13	TRBJ2-7	once	SASAGFGFSYEQY
TRBV7-2	11	TRBJ1-5	.	ASSLDTNQPQH
TRBV30	14	TRBJ1-3	.	AIAPGTGATGNTIY